Each of the 17 T cell receptor beta chains below was sequenced from the same sample in a study of CD8 T cells in Susac syndrome. An input of about 0.5 to 1 ug of RNA was subjected to reverse transcription using random hexamers. TCRdb ran MiXCR on the immunoSEQ multiplex PCR reads and lists one entry per CDR3 protein. In the table there are roughly 200,000 distinct CDR3 sequences, approximately 94% of which are singletons. Sequenced sample: CD4+ T cells from PBMCs. These TCRs come from a human donor with Susac syndrome.

Of note for this clonotype: The junction shows a germline mismatch at one end, possibly a read error. The chain couples TRBV20-1 to TRBJ1-4; the D gene is possibly TRBD1 (5 bases). The CDR3 is 14 amino acids. CDR1 is DFQATT, CDR2 SNEGSKA, per germline (reference sequence). CDR3 bases: TGCAGTGCCAGAGGGGTTGGAACTAATGAAAAACTGTTTTTT. Protein: CSARGVGTNEKLFF.

The J gene is TRBJ1-2, the V gene TRBV7-2; 10 positions match TRBD1. The CDR3 spans 13 residues. Germline loops: CDR1 SGHTA, CDR2 FQGNSA. Trimming removed 8 bases from V and 5 bases from J; junction bases left unmatched: 5. The CDR3 spells CASGPGQGYGYTF. CDR3 coding DNA: TGTGCCAGCGGTCCGGGACAGGGGTATGGCTACACCTTC.

The chain employs TRBV5-1 and TRBJ2-7; 12 nucleotides agree with TRBD2. Germline values: CDR1 SGHRS, CDR2 YFSETQ. This CDR3 is built from 18 residues. The trim removed 0 bases at V and 0 bases at J, leaving 7 bases unmatched. The CDR3 bases are TGCGCCAGCAGCTTGGCCCCCCGACTAGCGGGGGCCTCCTACGAGCAGTACTTC. Translating gives CASSLAPRLAGASYEQYF.

This chain connects TRBV5-1 to TRBJ1-1; D gene uncertain. CDR3 size: 13 residues. The V end lost 0 bases, the J end lost 4 bases, and 7 bases lay between the germline ends. CDR1 is SGHRS and CDR2 is YFSETQ in the germline V gene. CDR3 in amino acids: CASSLDSVTEAFF. The CDR3, as DNA: TGCGCCAGCAGCTTGGACAGTGTCACTGAAGCTTTCTTT.

This chain uses TRBV12-3 or TRBV12-4 with TRBJ1-2; 7 bases fit TRBD1. CDR3 length: 13 amino acids. J was trimmed by 6 bases and V by 1 base; bases with no gene match: 2. Here the CDR3 reads CASSLGQGDGYTF. In DNA, the CDR3 is TGTGCCAGCAGTTTAGGACAGGGTGATGGCTACACCTTC.

CDR3 in DNA: TGTGCCAGCAGTTACGACAGGGTTAACTATGGCTACACCTTC. Its translation is CASSYDRVNYGYTF. The gene calls are TRBV6-6 and TRBJ1-2; 7 bases align to TRBD1. Germline-derived CDR1 and CDR2 are MNHNY and SVGAGI (reference sequence). The V segment lost 2 bases and the J segment 1 base; nucleotides outside the gene matches: 1. The CDR3 is 14 amino acids.

This sequence joins TRBV7-2 and TRBJ2-4; D not resolved. The CDR3 extends over 11 amino acids. The V end lost 6 bases, the J end lost 5 bases, and 5 bases lay between the germline ends. CDR1 SGHTA and CDR2 FQGNSA come from the germline V gene. The CDR3 DNA reads as TGTGCCAGCAGGCAGGAAAACATTCAGTACTTC. This sequence encodes CASRQENIQYF.

The rearrangement links TRBV30 to TRBJ1-2; the match to TRBD1 covers 8 bases. Unmatched junction bases numbered 3, after V lost 3 bases and J lost 3 bases. Germline CDR1 GTSNPN, CDR2 SVGIG (reference sequence). There are 13 residues in the CDR3. The DNA for the CDR3 is TGTGCCTGGAGGGACAGGGTTGACTATGGCTACACCTTC. As protein: CAWRDRVDYGYTF.

The V gene is TRBV2, the J gene TRBJ2-2; D may be TRBD1 (6 bases). CDR3 length: 14 residues. V lost 6 bases and J 5 bases, leaving 13 bases between the germline ends. The germline V gene encodes CDR1 SNHLY and CDR2 FYNNEI. CDR3 sequence: CASRGDTLTGELFF. CDR3 nucleotides: TGTGCCAGCAGGGGGGACACCCTAACCGGGGAGCTGTTTTTT.

The chain joins TRBV30 to TRBJ1-6, with D possibly TRBD1 on 6 matching bases. Germline-derived CDR1 and CDR2 are GTSNPN and SVGIG (reference sequence). The CDR3 runs to 13 residues. V lost 5 bases to trimming and J lost 8 bases, with 13 bases between them. The CDR3 DNA follows: TGTGCCTGGGGACAGACCGCCGATTCACCCCTCCACTTT. Translating gives CAWGQTADSPLHF.

The CDR3 spells CASSYSGRGWDIQYF. CDR3 in DNA: TGTGCCAGCAGTTACTCTGGCAGGGGTTGGGACATTCAGTACTTC. V is TRBV6-6 and J is TRBJ2-4; tentatively, D is TRBD1 (6 bases). V was cut by 0 bases and J by 8 bases, with 14 bases left in between. Germline values: CDR1 MNHNY, CDR2 SVGAGI (reference sequence). The CDR3 sequence is 15 residues long.

This chain joins TRBV15 and TRBJ1-6; no clear D. Trimming took 0 bases from V and 6 from J, leaving 6 bases between them. The CDR3 contains 14 residues. Germline lookup yields CDR1 LNHNV and CDR2 YYDKDF (reference sequence). CDR3 DNA: TGTGCCACCAGCAGAGATCTGGTTAATTCACCCCTCCACTTT. Its protein is CATSRDLVNSPLHF. The full variable domain, completed using reference TRBV15 and TRBJ1-6, is DAMVIQNPRYQVTQFGKPVTLSCSQTLNHNVMYWYQQKSSQAPKLLFHYYDKDFNNEADTPDNFQSRRPNTSFCFLDIRSPGLGDTAMYLCATSRDLVNSPLHFGNGTRLTVT.

The V and J genes are TRBV10-3 and TRBJ1-6; 8 bases match TRBD1. Per the germline V gene, CDR1 is ENHRY and CDR2 is SYGVKD. V shed 6 bases and J 10 bases; nucleotides not matched to a gene: 2. This CDR3 has 12 residues. The CDR3 loop is CAIRTGGSPLHF. CDR3 in DNA: TGTGCCATCAGAACAGGGGGGTCACCCCTCCACTTT.

The J gene is TRBJ2-2, the V gene TRBV7-2; 7 bases are shared with TRBD2. Trimming removed 4 bases from V and 4 bases from J; junction bases left unmatched: 9. From germline, CDR1 is SGHTA and CDR2 FQGNSA. The CDR3 length is 16 residues. DNA for the CDR3: TGTGCCAGCAGCTCCGGGACTACTGCCTTCACCGGGGAGCTGTTTTTT. It encodes CASSSGTTAFTGELFF. Together with reference TRBV7-2 and TRBJ2-2, the CDR3 gives the full variable domain: GAGVSQSPSNKVTEKGKDVELRCDPISGHTALYWYRQSLGQGLEFLIYFQGNSAPDKSGLPSDRFSAERTGGSVSTLTIQRTQQEDSAVYLCASSSGTTAFTGELFFGEGSRLTVL.

The rearrangement links TRBV4-2 to TRBJ2-5; TRBD2 matches at 9 bases. The CDR3 extends over 16 amino acids. V lost 0 bases, J lost 3 bases, and 5 bases stayed unmatched. Germline V gives CDR1 LGHNA, CDR2 YNFKEQ. The CDR3 reads CASSQDWLAGEETQYF. CDR3 coding DNA: TGTGCCAGCAGCCAAGATTGGTTAGCGGGGGAAGAGACCCAGTACTTC.

The chain has TRBV3-1 and TRBJ2-7; the D gene could be TRBD1 or TRBD2 (5 bases each). This CDR3 region has 12 residues. CDR1 and CDR2 from the germline V gene are LGHDT and YNNKEL (reference sequence). Deletions cut 5 bases from V and 7 bases from J, with 12 bases between. The CDR3 region is CASSAPWGEQYF. The DNA of the CDR3 is TGTGCCAGCAGCGCCCCGTGGGGGGAGCAGTACTTC.

CDR3 nucleotide sequence: TGTGCCAGCAGCTCATTACAGGGCTTAATCGGGGAGCTGTTTTTT. It specifies CASSSLQGLIGELFF. The J gene is TRBJ2-2, the V gene TRBV7-9; D might be TRBD1 (6 bases). This CDR3 is built from 15 residues. V lost 4 bases and J lost 7, with 16 bases in between. Per the germline V gene, CDR1 is SEHNR and CDR2 is FQNEAQ (reference sequence).